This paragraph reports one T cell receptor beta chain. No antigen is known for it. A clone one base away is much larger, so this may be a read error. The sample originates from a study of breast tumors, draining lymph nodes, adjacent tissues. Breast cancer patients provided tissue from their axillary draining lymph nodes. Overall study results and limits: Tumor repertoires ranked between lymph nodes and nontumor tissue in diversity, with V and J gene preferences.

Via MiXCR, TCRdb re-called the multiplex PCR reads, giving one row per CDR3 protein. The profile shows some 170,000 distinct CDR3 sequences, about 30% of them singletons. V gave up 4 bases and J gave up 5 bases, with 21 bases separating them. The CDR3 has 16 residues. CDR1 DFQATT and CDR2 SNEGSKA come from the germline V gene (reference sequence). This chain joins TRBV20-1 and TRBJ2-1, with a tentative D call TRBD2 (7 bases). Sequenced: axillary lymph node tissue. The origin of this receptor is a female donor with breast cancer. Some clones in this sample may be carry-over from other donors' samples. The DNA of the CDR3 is TGCAGTGCTACCTGGGGGGGGAGGGGGGACCACAATGAGCAGTTCTTC. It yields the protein CSATWGGRGDHNEQFF.